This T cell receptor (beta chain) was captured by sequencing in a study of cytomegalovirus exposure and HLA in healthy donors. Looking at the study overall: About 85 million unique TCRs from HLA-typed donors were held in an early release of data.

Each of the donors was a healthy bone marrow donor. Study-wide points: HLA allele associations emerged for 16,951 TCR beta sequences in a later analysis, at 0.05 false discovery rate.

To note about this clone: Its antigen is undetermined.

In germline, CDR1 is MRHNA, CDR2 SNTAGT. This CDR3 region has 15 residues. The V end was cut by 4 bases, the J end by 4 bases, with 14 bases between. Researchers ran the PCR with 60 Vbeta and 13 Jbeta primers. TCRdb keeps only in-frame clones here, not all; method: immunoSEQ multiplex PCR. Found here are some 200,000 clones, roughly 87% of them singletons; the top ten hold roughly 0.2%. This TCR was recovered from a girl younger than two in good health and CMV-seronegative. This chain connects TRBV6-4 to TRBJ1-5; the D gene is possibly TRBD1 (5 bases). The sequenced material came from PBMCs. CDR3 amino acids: CASSVDGGWNQPQHF. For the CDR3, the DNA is TGTGCCAGCAGTGTCGACGGGGGATGGAATCAGCCCCAGCATTTT.